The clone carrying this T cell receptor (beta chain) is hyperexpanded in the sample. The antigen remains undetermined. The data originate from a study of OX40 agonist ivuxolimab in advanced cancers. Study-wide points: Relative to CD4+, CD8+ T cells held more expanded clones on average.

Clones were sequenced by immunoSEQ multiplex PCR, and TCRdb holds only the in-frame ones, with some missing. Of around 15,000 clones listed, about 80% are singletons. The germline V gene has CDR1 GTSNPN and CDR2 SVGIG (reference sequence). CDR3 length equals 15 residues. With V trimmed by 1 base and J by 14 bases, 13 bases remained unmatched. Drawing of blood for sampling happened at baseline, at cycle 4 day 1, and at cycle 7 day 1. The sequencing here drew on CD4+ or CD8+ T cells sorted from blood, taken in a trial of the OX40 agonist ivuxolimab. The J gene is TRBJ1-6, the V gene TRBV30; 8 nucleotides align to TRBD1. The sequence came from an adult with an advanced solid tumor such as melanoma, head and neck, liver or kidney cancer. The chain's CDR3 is CAWSDRTGSLKALHF. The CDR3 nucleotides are TGTGCCTGGAGTGACAGGACAGGGAGTCTGAAGGCCCTCCACTTT.